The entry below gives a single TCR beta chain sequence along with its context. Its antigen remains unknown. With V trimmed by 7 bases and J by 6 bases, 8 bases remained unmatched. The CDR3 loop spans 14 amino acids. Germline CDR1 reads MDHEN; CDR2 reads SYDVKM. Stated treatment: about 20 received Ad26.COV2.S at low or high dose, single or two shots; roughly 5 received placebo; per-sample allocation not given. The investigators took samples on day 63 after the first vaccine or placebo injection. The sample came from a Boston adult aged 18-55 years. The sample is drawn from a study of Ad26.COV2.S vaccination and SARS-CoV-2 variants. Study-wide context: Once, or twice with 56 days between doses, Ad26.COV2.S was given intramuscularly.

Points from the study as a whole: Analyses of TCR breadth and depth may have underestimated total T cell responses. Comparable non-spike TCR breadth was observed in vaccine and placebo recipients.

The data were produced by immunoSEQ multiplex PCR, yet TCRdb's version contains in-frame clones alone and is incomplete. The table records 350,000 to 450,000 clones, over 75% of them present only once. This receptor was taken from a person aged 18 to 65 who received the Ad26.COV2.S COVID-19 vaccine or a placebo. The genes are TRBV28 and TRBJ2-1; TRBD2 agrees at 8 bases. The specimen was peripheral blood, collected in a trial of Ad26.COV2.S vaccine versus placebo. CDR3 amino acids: CASTPSGGTNEQFF. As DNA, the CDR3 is TGTGCCAGCACCCCTTCGGGGGGGACCAATGAGCAGTTCTTC.